This T cell receptor beta chain was sequenced in a study of liver allograft versus peripheral blood T cells. Study in general: Comparisons were made between T cell receptor repertoires found in transplanted livers and those circulating in recipients' peripheral blood. Whole-study findings and limits: T cell receptor repertoires inside liver allografts reportedly differed from those in peripheral blood.

MiXCR, applied by TCRdb to the reads, yields one record per CDR3 protein. This sample has 950 to 1,500 distinct CDR3 sequences, with 16% found just once. Trimming removed 3 bases at V and 10 bases at J, with 21 bases between. CDR3 length: 15 amino acids. CDR1 is SEHNR, CDR2 FQNEAQ, per germline (reference sequence). This clonotype was counted a single time. The antigen is undetermined. A much larger clone is a single base away; this may be a read error. The V call is TRBV7-9, the J call TRBJ2-5; D is perhaps TRBD1 (5 bases). The receptor was derived from a human patient who had a liver transplant. The graft donor may have given rise to some T cells. The CDR3 DNA is TGTGCCAGCAGCTTGGACGACAGAACAATCTTGATCCAGTACTTC. Translation: CASSLDDRTILIQYF.